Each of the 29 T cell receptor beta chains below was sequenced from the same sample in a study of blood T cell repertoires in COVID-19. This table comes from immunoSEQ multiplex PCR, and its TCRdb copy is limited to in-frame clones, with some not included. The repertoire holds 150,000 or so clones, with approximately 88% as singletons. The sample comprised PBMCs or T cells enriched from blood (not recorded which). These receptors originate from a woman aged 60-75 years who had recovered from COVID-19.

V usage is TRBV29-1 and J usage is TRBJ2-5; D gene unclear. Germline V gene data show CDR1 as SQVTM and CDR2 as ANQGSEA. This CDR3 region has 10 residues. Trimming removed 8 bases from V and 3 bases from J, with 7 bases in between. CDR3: CSFYKETQYF. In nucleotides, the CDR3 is TGCAGCTTTTACAAAGAGACCCAGTACTTC.

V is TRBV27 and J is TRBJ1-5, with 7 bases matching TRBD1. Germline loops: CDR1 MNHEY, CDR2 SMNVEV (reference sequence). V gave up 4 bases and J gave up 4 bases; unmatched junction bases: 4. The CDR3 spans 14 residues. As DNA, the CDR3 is TGTGCCAGCAGTTCCCGGGACAGTAATCAGCCCCAGCATTTT. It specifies CASSSRDSNQPQHF.

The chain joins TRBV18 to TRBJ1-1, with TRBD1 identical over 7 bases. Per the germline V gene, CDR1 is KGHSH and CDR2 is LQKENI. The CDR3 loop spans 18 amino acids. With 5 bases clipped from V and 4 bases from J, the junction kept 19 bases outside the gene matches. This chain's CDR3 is CASSSGRGLTGDGTEAFF. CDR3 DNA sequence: TGTGCCAGCTCATCCGGCCGCGGCCTTACAGGGGACGGCACTGAAGCTTTCTTT.

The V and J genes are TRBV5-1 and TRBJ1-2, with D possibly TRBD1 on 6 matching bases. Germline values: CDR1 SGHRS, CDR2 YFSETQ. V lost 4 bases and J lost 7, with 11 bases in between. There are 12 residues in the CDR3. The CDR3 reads CASSGGGFGYTF. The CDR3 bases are TGCGCCAGCAGCGGGGGCGGGTTTGGCTACACCTTC.

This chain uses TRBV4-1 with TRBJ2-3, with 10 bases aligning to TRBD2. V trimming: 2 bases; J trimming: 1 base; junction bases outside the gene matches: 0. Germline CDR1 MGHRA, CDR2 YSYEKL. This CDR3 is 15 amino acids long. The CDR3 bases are TGCGCCAGCAGCCAAACTAGCGGGGGCACAGATACGCAGTATTTT. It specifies CASSQTSGGTDTQYF.

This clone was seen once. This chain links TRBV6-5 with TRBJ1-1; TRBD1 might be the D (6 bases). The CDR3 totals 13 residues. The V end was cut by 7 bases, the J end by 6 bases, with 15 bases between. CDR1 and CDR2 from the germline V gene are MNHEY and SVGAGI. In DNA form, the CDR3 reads TGTGCCAGCACAAAGGCGGGGGCCCCTGAAGCTTTCTTT. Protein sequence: CASTKAGAPEAFF.

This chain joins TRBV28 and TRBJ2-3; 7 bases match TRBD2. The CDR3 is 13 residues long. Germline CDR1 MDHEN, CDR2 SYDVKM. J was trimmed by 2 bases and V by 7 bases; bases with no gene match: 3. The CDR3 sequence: CASIGGYTDTQYF. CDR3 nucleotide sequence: TGTGCCAGCATCGGGGGGTACACAGATACGCAGTATTTT.

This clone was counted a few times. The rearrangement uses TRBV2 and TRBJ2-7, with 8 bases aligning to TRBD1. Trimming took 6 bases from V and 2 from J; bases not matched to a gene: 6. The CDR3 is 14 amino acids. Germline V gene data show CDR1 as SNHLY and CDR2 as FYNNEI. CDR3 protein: CASRMDRAAYEQYF. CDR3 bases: TGTGCCAGCAGGATGGACAGGGCGGCCTACGAGCAGTACTTC.

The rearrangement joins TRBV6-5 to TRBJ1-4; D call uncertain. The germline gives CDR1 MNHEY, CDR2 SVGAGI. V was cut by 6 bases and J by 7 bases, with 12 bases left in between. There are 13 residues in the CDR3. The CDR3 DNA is TGTGCCAGCAGCCTCCCGAGGTTTGAAAAACTGTTTTTT. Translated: CASSLPRFEKLFF.

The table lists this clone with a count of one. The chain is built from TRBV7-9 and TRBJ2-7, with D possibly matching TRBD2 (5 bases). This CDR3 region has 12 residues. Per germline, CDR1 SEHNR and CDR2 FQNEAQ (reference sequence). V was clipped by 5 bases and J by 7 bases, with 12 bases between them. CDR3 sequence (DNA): TGTGCCAGCAGCCAACACAGCGGTGAGCAGTACTTC. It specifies CASSQHSGEQYF.

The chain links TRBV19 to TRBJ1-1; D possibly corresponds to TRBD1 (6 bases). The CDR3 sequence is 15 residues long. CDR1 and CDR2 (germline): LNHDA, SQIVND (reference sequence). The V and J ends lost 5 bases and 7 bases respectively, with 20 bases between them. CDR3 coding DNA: TGTGCCAGTAGTCCTCAAGTGACAGGTAAGGGTGAAGCTTTCTTT. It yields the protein CASSPQVTGKGEAFF.

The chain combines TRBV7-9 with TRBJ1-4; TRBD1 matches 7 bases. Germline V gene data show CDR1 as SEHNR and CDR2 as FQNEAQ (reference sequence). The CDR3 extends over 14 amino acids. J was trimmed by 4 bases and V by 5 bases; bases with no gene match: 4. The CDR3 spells CASSGGQNNEKLFF. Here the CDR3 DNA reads TGTGCCAGCAGCGGGGGACAGAATAATGAAAAACTGTTTTTT.

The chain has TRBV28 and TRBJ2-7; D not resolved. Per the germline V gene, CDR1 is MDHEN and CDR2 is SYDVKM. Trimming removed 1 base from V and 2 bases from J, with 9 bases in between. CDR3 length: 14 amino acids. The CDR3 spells CASSLSGLTYEQYF. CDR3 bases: TGTGCCAGCAGTTTATCTGGCCTTACCTACGAGCAGTACTTC.

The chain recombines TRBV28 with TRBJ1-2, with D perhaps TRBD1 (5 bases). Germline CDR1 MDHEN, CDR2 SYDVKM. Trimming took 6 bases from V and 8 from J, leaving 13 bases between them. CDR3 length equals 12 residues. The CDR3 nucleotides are TGTGCCAGCAGACTCAACCAGGGAGGCTACACCTTC. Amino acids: CASRLNQGGYTF.

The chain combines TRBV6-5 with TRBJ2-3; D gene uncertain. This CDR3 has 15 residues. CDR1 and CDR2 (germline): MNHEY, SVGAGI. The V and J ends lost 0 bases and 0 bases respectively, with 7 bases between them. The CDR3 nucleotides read TGTGCCAGCAGTTACTCGGGCAGGAGCACAGATACGCAGTATTTT. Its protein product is CASSYSGRSTDTQYF.

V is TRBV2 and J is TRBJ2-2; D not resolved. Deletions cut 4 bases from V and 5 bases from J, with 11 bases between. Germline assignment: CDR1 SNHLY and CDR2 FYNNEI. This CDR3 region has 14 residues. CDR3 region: CASSGNSQTGELFF. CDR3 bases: TGTGCCAGCAGTGGTAACAGCCAAACCGGGGAGCTGTTTTTT.

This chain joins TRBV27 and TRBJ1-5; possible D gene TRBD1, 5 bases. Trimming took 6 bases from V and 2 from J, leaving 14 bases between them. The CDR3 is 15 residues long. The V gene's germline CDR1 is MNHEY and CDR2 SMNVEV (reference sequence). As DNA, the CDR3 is TGTGCCAGCAGCCCTCAGGGTTTCGGCAATCAGCCCCAGCATTTT. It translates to CASSPQGFGNQPQHF.

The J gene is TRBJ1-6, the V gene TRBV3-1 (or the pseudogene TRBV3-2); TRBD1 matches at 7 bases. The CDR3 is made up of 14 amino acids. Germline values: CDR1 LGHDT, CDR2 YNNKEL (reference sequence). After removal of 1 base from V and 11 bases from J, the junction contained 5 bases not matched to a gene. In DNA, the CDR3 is TGTGCCAGCAGCCAAGGACAGGGTTGGGCACCCCTCCACTTT. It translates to CASSQGQGWAPLHF.

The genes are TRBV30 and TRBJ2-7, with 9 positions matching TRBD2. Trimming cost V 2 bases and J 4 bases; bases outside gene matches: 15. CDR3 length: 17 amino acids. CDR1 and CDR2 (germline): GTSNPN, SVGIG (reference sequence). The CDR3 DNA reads TGTGCCTGGAGTTCGCGGGAGGGCCATCCCCCCATATACGAGCAGTACTTC. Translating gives CAWSSREGHPPIYEQYF.

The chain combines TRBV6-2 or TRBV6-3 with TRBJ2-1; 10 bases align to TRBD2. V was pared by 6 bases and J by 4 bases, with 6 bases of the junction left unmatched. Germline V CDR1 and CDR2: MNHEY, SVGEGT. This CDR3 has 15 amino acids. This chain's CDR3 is CASSRAGGPYNEQFF. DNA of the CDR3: TGTGCCAGCAGCCGAGCGGGGGGGCCGTACAATGAGCAGTTCTTC.

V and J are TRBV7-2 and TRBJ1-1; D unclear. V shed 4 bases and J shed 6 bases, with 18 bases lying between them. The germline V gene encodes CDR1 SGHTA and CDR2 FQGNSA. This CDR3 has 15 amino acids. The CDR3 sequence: CASSSQAAGHAEAFF. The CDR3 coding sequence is TGTGCCAGCAGCTCCCAAGCGGCTGGGCACGCTGAAGCTTTCTTT.

CDR3 DNA sequence: TGTGCCAGTAGTATCCCGGACAGGCGAGCTAACTATGGCTACACCTTC. Translation gives CASSIPDRRANYGYTF. The chain uses TRBV19 and TRBJ1-2, with 7 bases lining up with TRBD1. The CDR3 is 16 amino acids. V shed 3 bases and J 0 bases; nucleotides not matched to a gene: 7. CDR1 and CDR2 (germline): LNHDA, SQIVND (reference sequence).

The CDR3 nucleotides read TGTGCCAGCAGCACCGGGGGGATTTCCAGGACAGATACGCAGTATTTT. Residues: CASSTGGISRTDTQYF. V gene TRBV9 combines with J gene TRBJ2-3; 7 bases align to TRBD2. Trimming at V came to 4 bases and at J to 3 bases, leaving 11 bases not matched to a gene. The CDR3 has 16 residues. The germline V gene encodes CDR1 SGDLS and CDR2 YYNGEE.

The CDR3 sequence is CALTGDTEAFF. DNA for the CDR3: TGTGCCTTAACAGGGGACACTGAAGCTTTCTTT. The chain combines TRBV2 with TRBJ1-1, with 7 positions matching TRBD1. The CDR3 runs to 11 residues. Germline loops: CDR1 SNHLY, CDR2 FYNNEI. The V and J ends lost 11 bases and 3 bases, in that order; junction bases with no gene match: 3.

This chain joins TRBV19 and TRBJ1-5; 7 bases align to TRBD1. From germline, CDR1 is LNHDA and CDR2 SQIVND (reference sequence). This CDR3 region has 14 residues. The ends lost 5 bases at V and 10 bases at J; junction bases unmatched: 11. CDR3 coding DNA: TGTGCCAGTAGTGGAACAGGGGTGGTCTATCCCCAGCATTTT. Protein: CASSGTGVVYPQHF.

The CDR3 DNA sequence: TGTGCCAGCAGTTTAACCGCGGCAGATACGCAGTATTTT. Translation: CASSLTAADTQYF. The genes are TRBV12-3 or TRBV12-4 and TRBJ2-3, with D hard to call. The CDR3 has 13 residues. The V and J ends lost 2 bases and 4 bases respectively, with 7 bases between them.

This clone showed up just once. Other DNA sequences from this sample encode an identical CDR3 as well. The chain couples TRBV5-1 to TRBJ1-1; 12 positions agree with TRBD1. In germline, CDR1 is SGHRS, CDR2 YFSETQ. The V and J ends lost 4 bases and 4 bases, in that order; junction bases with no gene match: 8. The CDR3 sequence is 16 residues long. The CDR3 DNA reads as TGCGCCAGCAGCCCGGGGACAGGGGGCGCGGGCACTGAAGCTTTCTTT. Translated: CASSPGTGGAGTEAFF.

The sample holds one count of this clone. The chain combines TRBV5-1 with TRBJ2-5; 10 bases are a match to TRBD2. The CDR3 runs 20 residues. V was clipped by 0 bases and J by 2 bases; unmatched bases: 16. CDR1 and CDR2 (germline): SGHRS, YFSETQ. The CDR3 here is CASSLGEAGGPLRRQETQYF. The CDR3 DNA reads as TGCGCCAGCAGCTTGGGGGAAGCGGGAGGGCCATTAAGGAGGCAAGAGACCCAGTACTTC. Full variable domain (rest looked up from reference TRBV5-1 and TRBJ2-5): KAGVTQTPRYLIKTRGQQVTLSCSPISGHRSVSWYQQTPGQGLQFLFEYFSETQRNKGNFPGRFSGRQFSNSRSEMNVSTLELGDSALYLCASSLGEAGGPLRRQETQYFGPGTRLLVL.

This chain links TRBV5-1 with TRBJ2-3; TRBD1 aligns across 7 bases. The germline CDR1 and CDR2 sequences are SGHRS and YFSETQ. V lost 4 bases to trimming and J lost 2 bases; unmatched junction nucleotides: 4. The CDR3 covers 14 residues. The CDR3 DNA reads TGCGCCAGCAGCCCGGACAGGCCCACAGATACGCAGTATTTT. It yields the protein CASSPDRPTDTQYF.